These 2 T cell receptor beta chains originate from one sample sequenced in a study of T cell responses to AZD1222 COVID-19 vaccine. Using immunoSEQ multiplex PCR, the repertoire was profiled, and TCRdb retains in-frame clones only, with some absent. The profile shows about 140,000 clones, roughly nine tenths of them singletons. Sequences were derived from peripheral blood, sampled 28 days after the second AZD1222 dose. Receptor source: an adult who received the AZD1222 COVID-19 vaccine.

The chain carries TRBV4-3 and TRBJ1-2, with 7 nucleotides matching TRBD1. CDR3 length equals 17 residues. CDR1 LGHNA and CDR2 YSLEER come from the germline V gene. V dropped 0 bases and J dropped 3; count of bases not matched to a gene: 10. CDR3 loop: CASSQDYRSGGHYGYTF. CDR3 in DNA: TGCGCCAGCAGCCAAGATTACAGGTCAGGGGGGCACTATGGCTACACCTTC.

The chain uses TRBV18 and TRBJ1-2; tentative D call: TRBD1 (5 bases). Germline V gene data show CDR1 as KGHSH and CDR2 as LQKENI. The germline V and J ends were trimmed by 2 bases and 5 bases, with 18 bases remaining between them. The CDR3 totals 16 residues. The CDR3 protein is CASSPSNIGARYGYTF. The CDR3 bases are TGTGCCAGCTCACCATCTAATATAGGGGCTCGATATGGCTACACCTTC.